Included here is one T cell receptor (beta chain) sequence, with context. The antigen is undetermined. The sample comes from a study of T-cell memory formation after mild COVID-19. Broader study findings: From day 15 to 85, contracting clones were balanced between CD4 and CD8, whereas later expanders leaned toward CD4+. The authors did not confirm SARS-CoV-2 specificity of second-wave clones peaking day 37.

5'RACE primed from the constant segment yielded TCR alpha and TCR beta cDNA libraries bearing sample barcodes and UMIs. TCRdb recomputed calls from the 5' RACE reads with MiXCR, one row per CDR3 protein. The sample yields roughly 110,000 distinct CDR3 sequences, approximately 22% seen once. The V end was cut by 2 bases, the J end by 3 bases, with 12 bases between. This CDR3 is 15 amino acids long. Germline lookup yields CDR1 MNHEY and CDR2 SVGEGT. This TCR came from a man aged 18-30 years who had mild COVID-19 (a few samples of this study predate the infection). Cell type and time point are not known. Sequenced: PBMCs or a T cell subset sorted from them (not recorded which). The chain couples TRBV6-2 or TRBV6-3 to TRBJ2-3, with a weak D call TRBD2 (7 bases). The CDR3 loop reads CASSYGGAPTDTQYF. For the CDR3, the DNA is TGTGCCAGCAGTTACGGGGGGGCCCCTACAGATACGCAGTATTTT.